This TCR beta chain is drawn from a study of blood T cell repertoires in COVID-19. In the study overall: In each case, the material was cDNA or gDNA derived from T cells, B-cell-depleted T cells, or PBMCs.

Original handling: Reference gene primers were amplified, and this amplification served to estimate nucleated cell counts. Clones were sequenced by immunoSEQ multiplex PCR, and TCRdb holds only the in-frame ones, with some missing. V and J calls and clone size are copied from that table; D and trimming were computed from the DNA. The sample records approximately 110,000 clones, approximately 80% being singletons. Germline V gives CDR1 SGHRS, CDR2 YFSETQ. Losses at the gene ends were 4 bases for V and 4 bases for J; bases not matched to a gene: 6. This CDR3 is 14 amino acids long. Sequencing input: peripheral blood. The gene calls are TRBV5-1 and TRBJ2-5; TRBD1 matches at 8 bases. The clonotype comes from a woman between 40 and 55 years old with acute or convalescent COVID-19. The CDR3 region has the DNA TGCGCCAGCAGCGGTGGGACAGGAATAGAGACCCAGTACTTC. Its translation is CASSGGTGIETQYF. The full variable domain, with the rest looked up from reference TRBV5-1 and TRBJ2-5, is KAGVTQTPRYLIKTRGQQVTLSCSPISGHRSVSWYQQTPGQGLQFLFEYFSETQRNKGNFPGRFSGRQFSNSRSEMNVSTLELGDSALYLCASSGGTGIETQYFGPGTRLLVL.